Each of the 24 T cell receptor beta chains below was sequenced from the same sample in a study of glioma-infiltrating T cells after dendritic cell vaccination. Sequenced by immunoSEQ multiplex PCR; TCRdb stores in-frame clones only, minus some. The data hold about 64,000 clones, with 82% observed a single time. The starting material was blood, obtained before dendritic cell vaccination. The source is a human donor with glioblastoma.

The CDR3 loop is CASSPSAAGAQETQYF. The CDR3 bases are TGCGCCAGCAGCCCTAGCGCAGCGGGGGCTCAAGAGACCCAGTACTTC. The V and J genes are TRBV5-1 and TRBJ2-5; TRBD2 agrees at 8 bases. The CDR3 contains 16 residues. V lost 4 bases, J lost 2 bases, and 10 bases stayed unmatched. Germline-derived CDR1 and CDR2 are SGHRS and YFSETQ.

V usage is TRBV5-1 and J usage is TRBJ2-3; D perhaps matches TRBD1 (5 bases). Trimming pared 4 bases from V and 4 bases from J, leaving 10 bases between. Germline V gives CDR1 SGHRS, CDR2 YFSETQ. The CDR3 extends over 13 amino acids. The CDR3 region is CASSAQGADTQYF. In nucleotides, the CDR3 is TGCGCCAGCAGCGCGCAGGGTGCAGATACGCAGTATTTT.

The chain joins TRBV7-9 to TRBJ2-3, with a possible D match to TRBD2 (6 bases). The germline V and J ends were trimmed by 5 bases and 1 base, with 22 bases remaining between them. The CDR3 extends over 18 amino acids. Germline CDR1 SEHNR, CDR2 FQNEAQ (reference sequence). DNA for the CDR3: TGTGCCAGCAGCCGTCCCACGAAGGGAGGAAGGGGCACAGATACGCAGTATTTT. Its protein is CASSRPTKGGRGTDTQYF.

The V and J genes are TRBV5-6 and TRBJ1-2; no firm D call. This CDR3 region has 13 residues. CDR1 is SGHDT, CDR2 YYEEEE, per germline. V was cut by 4 bases and J by 2 bases, with 9 bases left in between. CDR3 protein: CASSHRANYGYTF. DNA of the CDR3: TGTGCCAGCAGCCACAGAGCAAACTATGGCTACACCTTC. Full variable domain (outside the CDR3, taken from reference TRBV5-6 and TRBJ1-2): DAGVTQSPTHLIKTRGQQVTLRCSPKSGHDTVSWYQQALGQGPQFIFQYYEEEERQRGNFPDRFSGHQFPNYSSELNVNALLLGDSALYLCASSHRANYGYTFGSGTRLTVV.

The chain employs TRBV19 and TRBJ2-5, with D perhaps matching TRBD2 (6 bases). The CDR3 sequence is 15 residues long. Germline V CDR1 and CDR2: LNHDA, SQIVND (reference sequence). V lost 6 bases, J lost 4 bases, and 18 bases lay in between. CDR3: CASRTQGRGRETQYF. The CDR3 DNA sequence: TGTGCCAGTAGGACCCAGGGTCGGGGGAGAGAGACCCAGTACTTC.

This clone was found once. The chain joins TRBV7-9 to TRBJ2-7, with 11 bases identical to TRBD1. This CDR3 has 15 residues. Germline CDR1 is SEHNR and CDR2 is FQNEAQ (reference sequence). V was pared by 3 bases and J by 3 bases, with 4 bases of the junction left unmatched. This chain's CDR3 is CASSLAGTGGYEQYF. CDR3 coding DNA: TGTGCCAGCAGCTTGGCCGGGACAGGGGGCTACGAGCAGTACTTC. Full variable domain (remainder filled in from reference TRBV7-9 and TRBJ2-7): DTGVSQNPRHKITKRGQNVTFRCDPISEHNRLYWYRQTLGQGPEFLTYFQNEAQLEKSRLLSDRFSAERPKGSFSTLEIQRTEQGDSAMYLCASSLAGTGGYEQYFGPGTRLTVT.

This clone was seen only a few times. This rearrangement joins TRBV6-6 to TRBJ2-7; 7 nucleotides match TRBD1. The CDR3 has 16 amino acids. Germline CDR1 MNHNY, CDR2 SVGAGI (reference sequence). The trim removed 0 bases at V and 2 bases at J, leaving 7 bases unmatched. CDR3 coding DNA: TGTGCCAGCAGTTACTCTCCGACAGGGCAGACCTACGAGCAGTACTTC. Translating gives CASSYSPTGQTYEQYF.

The rearrangement joins TRBV11-2 to TRBJ2-7; 7 positions agree with TRBD1. CDR3 length equals 15 residues. CDR1 and CDR2 from the germline V gene are SGHAT and FQNNGV. Unmatched junction bases numbered 7, after V lost 5 bases and J lost 0 bases. The CDR3 region has the DNA TGTGCCAGCAGCCCGCTAGGGGGCCTCTCCTACGAGCAGTACTTC. The encoded protein is CASSPLGGLSYEQYF. Combining the CDR3 with reference TRBV11-2 and TRBJ2-7 gives the whole variable domain EAGVAQSPRYKIIEKRQSVAFWCNPISGHATLYWYQQILGQGPKLLIQFQNNGVVDDSQLPKDRFSAERLKGVDSTLKIQPAKLEDSAVYLCASSPLGGLSYEQYFGPGTRLTVT.

The chain recombines TRBV7-2 with TRBJ2-3; D call uncertain. Germline assignment: CDR1 SGHTA and CDR2 FQGNSA. This CDR3 is built from 13 residues. Trimming cost V 5 bases and J 1 base, with 7 bases left between them. The DNA for the CDR3 is TGTGCCAGCAGCCCCCAGGGCACAGATACGCAGTATTTT. Its protein product is CASSPQGTDTQYF.

This clone was seen once. The chain combines TRBV6-1 with TRBJ2-1, with TRBD2 matching over 9 bases. Germline CDR1 and CDR2: MNHNS and SASEGT. The junction had 5 bases not matched to a gene; V was cut back by 5 bases and J by 6 bases. CDR3 length equals 14 residues. CDR3 DNA sequence: TGTGCCAGCAGTTTCAGCGGGGGGTCCAATGAGCAGTTCTTC. Protein sequence: CASSFSGGSNEQFF.

The chain carries TRBV2 and TRBJ1-5, with unresolved D. Looked up from germline, CDR1 is SNHLY and CDR2 is FYNNEI. Trimming stripped 3 bases from V and 3 bases from J, with 9 bases between. The CDR3 runs to 14 residues. In DNA form, the CDR3 reads TGTGCCAGCAGTGAGAGTCGGGTCAATCAGCCCCAGCATTTT. This gives the protein CASSESRVNQPQHF. The full variable domain, in which reference TRBV2 and TRBJ1-5 provide the parts outside the CDR3, is EPEVTQTPSHQVTQMGQEVILRCVPISNHLYFYWYRQILGQKVEFLVSFYNNEISEKSEIFDDQFSVERPDGSNFTLKIRSTKLEDSAMYFCASSESRVNQPQHFGDGTRLSIL.

A few counts support this clone. The chain links TRBV4-2 to TRBJ2-3; TRBD2 matches 11 bases. Per the germline V gene, CDR1 is LGHNA and CDR2 is YNFKEQ. The CDR3 covers 18 residues. J was trimmed by 4 bases and V by 2 bases; bases with no gene match: 11. The CDR3 DNA reads TGTGCCAGCAGCCAACCCCCGGCGACTAGCGGGGCCCCAGATACGCAGTATTTT. This gives the protein CASSQPPATSGAPDTQYF.

This chain connects TRBV11-3 to TRBJ2-1, with TRBD1 matching 7 bases. The trim removed 6 bases at V and 6 bases at J, leaving 11 bases unmatched. Germline assignment: CDR1 SGHNT and CDR2 YENEEA. The CDR3 loop spans 15 amino acids. The CDR3 here is CASSSGQGEGNEQFF. In DNA form, the CDR3 reads TGTGCCAGCAGTTCTGGGCAGGGGGAAGGCAATGAGCAGTTCTTC.

This clone was seen a handful of times. This chain connects TRBV6-5 to TRBJ2-1; 10 nucleotides line up with TRBD2. Per germline, CDR1 MNHEY and CDR2 SVGAGI. V trimming: 7 bases; J trimming: 6 bases; junction bases outside the gene matches: 9. CDR3 size: 15 residues. The CDR3, as DNA: TGTGCCAGCATTTCTAGCGGGGGATCCCTCAATGAGCAGTTCTTC. Its translation: CASISSGGSLNEQFF.

The genes are TRBV19 and TRBJ1-2; TRBD1 matches 7 bases. With 6 bases clipped from V and 2 bases from J, the junction kept 9 bases outside the gene matches. CDR3 size: 15 residues. CDR1 LNHDA and CDR2 SQIVND come from the germline V gene (reference sequence). CDR3 in amino acids: CASRSRQGPNYGYTF. The CDR3 nucleotides read TGTGCCAGTAGATCCCGACAGGGACCCAACTATGGCTACACCTTC.

The gene calls are TRBV28 and TRBJ2-5; 11 bases line up with TRBD1. Judging by the DNA end, TRBJ2-7 fits better; the J call may be wrong. Germline CDR1 MDHEN, CDR2 SYDVKM. This CDR3 region has 15 residues. CDR3 amino acids: CASSSGQGASNEQYF. DNA for the CDR3: TGTGCCAGCAGTTCCGGACAGGGGGCATCGAACGAGCAGTACTTC.

The V and J genes are TRBV14 and TRBJ1-5; perhaps TRBD1 as D (6 bases). The CDR3 length is 17 residues. CDR1 and CDR2 (germline): SGHDN, FVKESK. V lost 3 bases and J 1 base, leaving 16 bases between the germline ends. CDR3 protein: CASSHRNGQGSNQPQHF. In nucleotides, the CDR3 is TGTGCCAGCAGCCACCGAAACGGGCAGGGGAGCAATCAGCCCCAGCATTTT.

The V gene is TRBV4-2, the J gene TRBJ2-7, with 8 bases lining up with TRBD2. Germline CDR1 is LGHNA and CDR2 is YNFKEQ. This CDR3 has 15 amino acids. V was pared by 4 bases and J by 1 base, with 6 bases of the junction left unmatched. The CDR3 is CASSPGRGVSYEQYF. In nucleotides, the CDR3 is TGTGCCAGCAGCCCCGGGAGGGGGGTTTCCTACGAGCAGTACTTC.

The chain recombines TRBV6-5 with TRBJ2-7, with TRBD2 as a possible D gene (5 bases). Germline V gene data show CDR1 as MNHEY and CDR2 as SVGAGI. V shed 0 bases and J shed 7 bases, with 13 bases lying between them. The CDR3 covers 14 residues. In nucleotides, the CDR3 is TGTGCCAGCAGTTACTCGACTACTTCTTTTGAGCAGTACTTC. This encodes CASSYSTTSFEQYF.

The V gene is TRBV27, the J gene TRBJ2-4, with 9 bases that match TRBD1. The germline V gene has CDR1 MNHEY and CDR2 SMNVEV (reference sequence). With V trimmed by 4 bases and J by 4 bases, 5 bases remained unmatched. This CDR3 spans 15 amino acids. In DNA form, the CDR3 reads TGTGCCAGCAGTTCACCACAGGGGGCGAAAAACATTCAGTACTTC. This sequence encodes CASSSPQGAKNIQYF.

The rearrangement uses TRBV28 and TRBJ1-5; D not certain. The CDR3 totals 14 residues. Germline CDR1 reads MDHEN; CDR2 reads SYDVKM. V was pared by 4 bases and J by 3 bases, with 10 bases between. The CDR3 coding sequence is TGTGCCAGCAGTTCCCCAGGTCTCAATCAGCCCCAGCATTTT. Translating it yields CASSSPGLNQPQHF.

With regard to this clone: The junction differs from germline at one of its ends, possibly a read error. Different DNA sequences within this sample yield the same CDR3. The chain recombines TRBV18 with TRBJ1-6; 7 bases map to TRBD1. This CDR3 spans 15 amino acids. Germline V gene data show CDR1 as KGHSH and CDR2 as LQKENI. In DNA, the CDR3 is TGTGCCAGCTCACCACGACAGGGTGATAATTCCCCCCTCCACTTT. Protein product: CASSPRQGDNSPLHF.

This rearrangement joins TRBV5-6 to TRBJ2-1, with 7 bases lining up with TRBD1. J gave up 7 bases and V 1 base, and 5 bases lay outside the gene matches. This CDR3 has 14 amino acids. Germline-derived CDR1 and CDR2 are SGHDT and YYEEEE. Written as DNA, the CDR3 is TGTGCCAGCAGCTTGAACAGGGGAAAGAATGAGCAGTTCTTC. Translated: CASSLNRGKNEQFF.

The V gene is TRBV7-9, the J gene TRBJ2-7, with TRBD1 matching over 7 bases. CDR3 length: 14 amino acids. The germline gives CDR1 SEHNR, CDR2 FQNEAQ (reference sequence). Trimming took 4 bases from V and 0 from J; bases not matched to a gene: 3. The CDR3 sequence is CASSSGTASYEQYF. The CDR3 DNA is TGTGCCAGCAGCTCCGGGACAGCCTCCTACGAGCAGTACTTC.